A single sample gave rise to the 10 T cell receptor beta chains below, sequenced in a study of spatial heterogeneity in lung cancer. Overall study findings and caveats: Higher tumor mutation counts went along with higher counts of expanded intratumoral alpha and beta TCRs.

The sample's time point: sample taken at primary tumor resection. Their antigens remain unidentified. TCRdb passed the 5' RACE reads through MiXCR, listing each CDR3 protein once. The sample lists some 14,000 distinct CDR3 sequences, around 5.6% occurring once. Sequenced here: lung tumor tissue, sampled at surgery. The receptors originated from a female donor with early-stage non-small cell lung cancer.

This clonotype occurred many times. This sequence joins TRBV2 and TRBJ2-7, with a tentative D call TRBD1 (6 bases). The CDR3 totals 12 residues. The germline gives CDR1 SNHLY, CDR2 FYNNEI. Deletions cut 6 bases from V and 3 bases from J, with 9 bases between. The CDR3 loop reads CASSADSYEQYF. Written as DNA, the CDR3 is TGTGCCAGCAGCGCGGACAGCTACGAGCAGTACTTC.

In this sample, this clonotype turned up many times. The chain uses TRBV7-2 and TRBJ1-5; perhaps TRBD1 as D (6 bases). This CDR3 spans 14 amino acids. Trimming left V 3 bases short and J 9 bases short, with 15 bases between. Germline V lookup: CDR1 SGHTA, CDR2 FQGNSA. The CDR3 nucleotides read TGTGCCAGCAGCTTGGAAGGGGGGTGGGTGCCCCAGCATTTT. Its protein product is CASSLEGGWVPQHF.

This clonotype has at least ten counts. The chain recombines TRBV24-1 with TRBJ2-7; 7 positions agree with TRBD1. Per the germline V gene, CDR1 is KGHDR and CDR2 is SFDVKD. The J segment lost 3 bases and the V segment lost 0 bases, leaving 1 base of the junction unmatched. The CDR3 extends over 14 amino acids. CDR3 protein: CATSDLRTGYEQYF. The CDR3 bases are TGTGCCACCAGTGATTTGCGGACAGGCTACGAGCAGTACTTC.

This clonotype was counted many times. The rearrangement uses TRBV13 and TRBJ2-1, with 9 bases aligning to TRBD1. Germline lookup yields CDR1 PRHDT and CDR2 FYEKMQ (reference sequence). J was trimmed by 2 bases and V by 4 bases; bases with no gene match: 6. The CDR3 runs 16 residues. The DNA of the CDR3 is TGTGCCAGCAGCTATACAGGGGGCCCTGCCTACAATGAGCAGTTCTTC. Translation gives CASSYTGGPAYNEQFF.

This clonotype was seen many times. The chain has TRBV5-4 and TRBJ2-7; no reliable D call. This CDR3 comprises 15 residues. Germline V gene data show CDR1 as SGHNT and CDR2 as YYREEE (reference sequence). Trimming removed 1 base at V and 4 bases at J, with 15 bases between. The DNA for the CDR3 is TGTGCCAGCAGCTTGAGGGCCGGCCGTGGTTACGAGCAGTACTTC. Residues: CASSLRAGRGYEQYF.

By frequency in the sample, this clonotype is medium-sized. The chain couples TRBV20-1 to TRBJ2-5, with 8 bases that match TRBD2. The CDR3 has 14 residues. In germline, CDR1 is DFQATT, CDR2 SNEGSKA (reference sequence). Trimming cost V 3 bases and J 1 base; bases outside gene matches: 4. The CDR3 loop is CSASSAGGQETQYF. For the CDR3, the DNA is TGCAGTGCTAGTTCTGCGGGGGGCCAAGAGACCCAGTACTTC.

This clonotype was picked up many times. This chain connects TRBV11-2 to TRBJ2-5; TRBD2 agrees at 8 bases. The trim removed 0 bases at V and 5 bases at J, leaving 5 bases unmatched. This CDR3 has 15 residues. CDR1 SGHAT and CDR2 FQNNGV come from the germline V gene. The CDR3 protein is CASSLETGGFETQYF. The CDR3 DNA follows: TGTGCCAGCAGCTTAGAAACGGGGGGGTTCGAGACCCAGTACTTC.

This clonotype was observed many times. The chain employs TRBV13 and TRBJ2-1; D remains ambiguous. Trimming cost V 5 bases and J 6 bases, with 8 bases left between them. In germline, CDR1 is PRHDT, CDR2 FYEKMQ (reference sequence). CDR3 length equals 12 residues. CDR3: CASSAPGNEQFF. As DNA, the CDR3 is TGTGCCAGCAGCGCGCCCGGCAATGAGCAGTTCTTC.

This clonotype was counted at least ten times. The chain carries TRBV7-9 and TRBJ1-1; 8 positions match TRBD1. Germline-derived CDR1 and CDR2 are SEHNR and FQNEAQ (reference sequence). J gave up 5 bases and V 4 bases, and 15 bases lay outside the gene matches. The CDR3 loop spans 17 amino acids. CDR3 protein: CASSSQRQGQGKTEAFF. DNA for the CDR3: TGTGCCAGCAGCTCTCAGCGACAGGGGCAAGGAAAGACTGAAGCTTTCTTT.

This clonotype has at least ten counts. The V gene is TRBV7-9, the J gene TRBJ2-7; 8 positions agree with TRBD1. CDR1 and CDR2 from the germline V gene are SEHNR and FQNEAQ (reference sequence). The CDR3 has 15 residues. The trim removed 6 bases at V and 2 bases at J, leaving 9 bases unmatched. CDR3 residues: CASRPTGTGAYEQYF. CDR3 nucleotides: TGTGCCAGCAGGCCCACGGGGACAGGAGCCTACGAGCAGTACTTC.